These 30 T cell receptor beta chains share one sample of origin, sequenced in a study of blood T cell repertoires in COVID-19. TCRdb keeps only in-frame clones here, not all; method: immunoSEQ multiplex PCR. This sample has a few hundred thousand clones, with around 83% found just once. Sequences were obtained from peripheral blood. Receptor source: a woman between 50 and 59 years old with acute or convalescent COVID-19.

As DNA, the CDR3 is TGTGCCAGCAGCTTTCCCCTAGCGGGAGGGAACAACTACAATGAGCAGTTCTTC. Protein: CASSFPLAGGNNYNEQFF. V is TRBV5-6 and J is TRBJ2-1; the match to TRBD2 covers 12 bases. Germline assignment: CDR1 SGHDT and CDR2 YYEEEE. J gave up 3 bases and V 2 bases, and 9 bases lay outside the gene matches. The CDR3 spans 18 residues.

As concerns this clone: Other nucleotide sequences in the sample specify the same CDR3. The chain recombines TRBV18 with TRBJ2-7, with 12 bases fitting TRBD1. V lost 3 bases and J lost 5; bases outside the gene matches: 5. The length of the CDR3 is 15 residues. Per the germline V gene, CDR1 is KGHSH and CDR2 is LQKENI. The CDR3 spells CASSPAGTGGHEQYF. In DNA, the CDR3 is TGTGCCAGCTCACCGGCCGGGACAGGGGGCCACGAGCAGTACTTC.

The chain recombines TRBV5-1 with TRBJ1-4; D unresolved. The CDR3 contains 13 residues. V shed 2 bases and J shed 6 bases, with 8 bases lying between them. Germline CDR1 SGHRS, CDR2 YFSETQ. CDR3 in amino acids: CASSLSGDEKLFF. CDR3 coding DNA: TGCGCCAGCAGCTTATCCGGAGATGAAAAACTGTTTTTT.

The CDR3 DNA reads as TGTGCCAGCAGTACAGGGACTAGCGCAGAGACCCAGTACTTC. Amino acid sequence: CASSTGTSAETQYF. The rearrangement uses TRBV2 and TRBJ2-5; 10 nucleotides line up with TRBD2. V was pared by 5 bases and J by 4 bases, with 4 bases of the junction left unmatched. Germline V gene lookup returns CDR1 SNHLY and CDR2 FYNNEI. This CDR3 is built from 14 residues.

The chain has TRBV12-3 or TRBV12-4 and TRBJ1-1, with D unclear. The CDR3 loop spans 13 amino acids. Trimming took 6 bases from V and 6 from J, leaving 14 bases between them. The CDR3 DNA is TGTGCCAGCAGCCCCGACGATGGGCCTGAAGCTTTCTTT. Translation gives CASSPDDGPEAFF.

The V gene is TRBV3-1 (or the pseudogene TRBV3-2), the J gene TRBJ1-5, with 8 bases aligning to TRBD1. Unmatched junction bases numbered 3, after V lost 2 bases and J lost 3 bases. This CDR3 contains 15 residues. In germline, CDR1 is LGHDT, CDR2 YNNKEL (reference sequence). The CDR3 DNA reads as TGTGCCAGCAGCCAAACGGGACAGGACAATCAGCCCCAGCATTTT. It specifies CASSQTGQDNQPQHF.

V usage is TRBV2 and J usage is TRBJ1-2; D remains unclear. This CDR3 has 12 amino acids. Trimming took 4 bases from V and 4 from J, leaving 7 bases between them. Per the germline V gene, CDR1 is SNHLY and CDR2 is FYNNEI. CDR3 region: CASSGAVYGYTF. In DNA form, the CDR3 reads TGTGCCAGCAGTGGGGCAGTCTATGGCTACACCTTC.

The CDR3 DNA reads as TGTGCCAGTAAGGGACAGACTGGCACAGATACGCAGTATTTT. Protein sequence: CASKGQTGTDTQYF. The V and J genes are TRBV19 and TRBJ2-3, with 7 bases that match TRBD1. The CDR3 runs to 14 residues. The germline gives CDR1 LNHDA, CDR2 SQIVND (reference sequence). With 7 bases clipped from V and 1 base from J, the junction kept 5 bases outside the gene matches.

The gene calls are TRBV18 and TRBJ1-3; D call uncertain. Germline CDR1 and CDR2: KGHSH and LQKENI. V lost 1 base to trimming and J lost 2 bases, with 9 bases between them. The CDR3 loop spans 15 amino acids. In nucleotides, the CDR3 is TGTGCCAGCTCACCACGAGATCTCCCTGGAAACACCATATATTTT. This sequence encodes CASSPRDLPGNTIYF.

This chain joins TRBV9 and TRBJ2-1, with 7 bases aligning to TRBD2. The V and J ends lost 2 bases and 3 bases, in that order; junction bases with no gene match: 5. The germline CDR1 and CDR2 sequences are SGDLS and YYNGEE. The CDR3 runs to 15 residues. CDR3 residues: CASSVGAGSYNEQFF. The DNA for the CDR3 is TGTGCCAGCAGCGTGGGAGCGGGAAGCTACAATGAGCAGTTCTTC. Looking up the rest from reference TRBV9 and TRBJ2-1 gives the full variable domain: DSGVTQTPKHLITATGQRVTLRCSPRSGDLSVYWYQQSLDQGLQFLIQYYNGEERAKGNILERFSAQQFPDLHSELNLSSLELGDSALYFCASSVGAGSYNEQFFGPGTRLTVL.

The genes are TRBV9 and TRBJ2-3, with 8 positions matching TRBD1. Trimming removed 4 bases from V and 3 bases from J; junction bases left unmatched: 7. There are 15 residues in the CDR3. Germline values: CDR1 SGDLS, CDR2 YYNGEE. The CDR3 reads CASSQGQAKTDTQYF. The CDR3 coding sequence is TGTGCCAGCAGCCAGGGACAGGCGAAGACAGATACGCAGTATTTT.

This chain uses TRBV6-5 with TRBJ1-2, with D hard to call. In germline, CDR1 is MNHEY, CDR2 SVGAGI. V dropped 8 bases and J dropped 8 bases, with 12 bases sitting between them. The CDR3 extends over 11 amino acids. The CDR3, as DNA: TGTGCCAGCCAAAGAGGGCTAGGCTACACCTTC. Residues: CASQRGLGYTF.

The V call is TRBV10-3, the J call TRBJ1-5, with TRBD1 identical over 9 bases. J was trimmed by 5 bases and V by 10 bases; bases with no gene match: 12. From germline, CDR1 is ENHRY and CDR2 SYGVKD. The CDR3 is 15 residues long. CDR3: CATKPRTGEDQPQHF. The CDR3 DNA reads TGTGCCACCAAACCAAGGACAGGGGAGGATCAGCCCCAGCATTTT.

The chain joins TRBV6-6 to TRBJ2-1; possibly TRBD1 for D (6 bases). V was pared by 8 bases and J by 8 bases, with 16 bases between. This CDR3 is built from 13 residues. Germline V gene sequence: CDR1 MNHNY, CDR2 SVGAGI (reference sequence). The CDR3 nucleotides read TGTGCCAGCCTTAGGACAGCCCGGGATGAGCAGTTCTTC. The encoded protein is CASLRTARDEQFF.

The genes are TRBV5-1 and TRBJ2-7; no clear D gene. V was cut by 1 base and J by 3 bases, with 11 bases left in between. Germline V gene data show CDR1 as SGHRS and CDR2 as YFSETQ. This CDR3 comprises 14 residues. The CDR3 region is CASSLSIQIYEQYF. In DNA, the CDR3 is TGCGCCAGCAGCTTGAGTATCCAGATCTACGAGCAGTACTTC.

The rearrangement joins TRBV7-3 to TRBJ2-3; D uncertain. The germline V and J ends were trimmed by 5 bases and 1 base, with 10 bases remaining between them. The CDR3 covers 14 residues. CDR1 is SGHTA and CDR2 is FQGTGA in the germline V gene. The CDR3 protein is CASSQIAGTDTQYF. The CDR3 DNA is TGTGCCAGCAGCCAGATCGCGGGCACAGATACGCAGTATTTT.

The J gene is TRBJ1-1, the V gene TRBV7-2; a possible D gene is TRBD1 (5 bases). The length of the CDR3 is 16 residues. Germline CDR1 and CDR2: SGHTA and FQGNSA. V lost 5 bases and J 1 base, leaving 17 bases between the germline ends. Here the CDR3 reads CASSPRRLGQNTEAFF. DNA for the CDR3: TGTGCCAGCAGCCCCAGACGCCTTGGACAGAACACTGAAGCTTTCTTT.

The J gene is TRBJ1-2, the V gene TRBV14; 10 nucleotides line up with TRBD1. After removal of 4 bases from V and 1 base from J, the junction contained 6 bases not matched to a gene. The CDR3 is 16 residues long. CDR1 and CDR2 from the germline V gene are SGHDN and FVKESK. In DNA, the CDR3 is TGTGCCAGCAGCCCCGGGACAGGGGTTCGTAACTATGGCTACACCTTC. Translation gives CASSPGTGVRNYGYTF.

The chain has TRBV15 and TRBJ2-1; 8 positions agree with TRBD1. Per the germline V gene, CDR1 is LNHNV and CDR2 is YYDKDF (reference sequence). Germline trimming cut 0 bases from V and 7 bases from J; bases unmatched to any gene: 11. There are 17 residues in the CDR3. The CDR3 coding sequence is TGTGCCACCAGCAGAGATGTCAGACAGGGGAACGGGAATGAGCAGTTCTTC. It yields the protein CATSRDVRQGNGNEQFF.

The chain has TRBV3-1 (or the pseudogene TRBV3-2) and TRBJ1-1, with D tentatively TRBD1 (6 bases). CDR1 LGHDT and CDR2 YNNKEL come from the germline V gene (reference sequence). The CDR3 has 15 residues. Trimming left V 0 bases short and J 6 bases short, with 14 bases between. The DNA for the CDR3 is TGTGCCAGCAGCCAAGATCGCAGGCCAGGGGCTGAAGCTTTCTTT. Translation: CASSQDRRPGAEAFF.

This clone was recorded only once. The V call is TRBV27, the J call TRBJ1-2, with TRBD1 as a possible D gene (6 bases). Trimming pared 2 bases from V and 0 bases from J, leaving 13 bases between. The CDR3 is 16 amino acids. Germline assignment: CDR1 MNHEY and CDR2 SMNVEV (reference sequence). Here the CDR3 DNA reads TGTGCCAGCAGTTTAGGGGCAGGGGTTACTAACTATGGCTACACCTTC. It translates to CASSLGAGVTNYGYTF.

The chain couples TRBV2 to TRBJ2-7; no clear D. CDR3 length: 15 residues. V lost 10 bases, J lost 0 bases, and 19 bases lay in between. CDR1 SNHLY and CDR2 FYNNEI come from the germline V gene. The CDR3 is CATSLGTLISYEQYF. As DNA, the CDR3 is TGTGCCACCTCCCTAGGAACCTTAATCTCCTACGAGCAGTACTTC. Full variable domain (outside the CDR3, taken from reference TRBV2 and TRBJ2-7): EPEVTQTPSHQVTQMGQEVILRCVPISNHLYFYWYRQILGQKVEFLVSFYNNEISEKSEIFDDQFSVERPDGSNFTLKIRSTKLEDSAMYFCATSLGTLISYEQYFGPGTRLTVT.

The V gene is TRBV6-4, the J gene TRBJ2-7; D is ambiguous. CDR3 size: 14 residues. Trimming cost V 10 bases and J 0 bases, with 16 bases left between them. CDR1 MRHNA and CDR2 SNTAGT come from the germline V gene. CDR3 region: CATNFRSSSYEQYV. In nucleotides, the CDR3 is TGTGCCACCAACTTCCGAAGTAGCTCCTACGAGCAGTACGTC.

The chain carries TRBV5-6 and TRBJ1-2; perhaps TRBD1 as D (6 bases). Trimming removed 3 bases from V and 0 bases from J, with 12 bases in between. The CDR3 has 15 residues. Germline assignment: CDR1 SGHDT and CDR2 YYEEEE. As DNA, the CDR3 is TGTGCCAGCAGCTGGACAGCCTACTCTAACTATGGCTACACCTTC. Its translation: CASSWTAYSNYGYTF.

This chain links TRBV6-5 with TRBJ1-1; D remains ambiguous. The V end lost 6 bases, the J end lost 3 bases, and 14 bases lay between the germline ends. Germline V gene sequence: CDR1 MNHEY, CDR2 SVGAGI. The CDR3 contains 14 residues. Written as DNA, the CDR3 is TGTGCCAGCAGCCCATTGGGCCTGTACACTGAAGCTTTCTTT. As protein: CASSPLGLYTEAFF.

This clone was counted once. The chain couples TRBV24-1 to TRBJ2-5, with TRBD1 identical over 7 bases. The J segment lost 1 base and the V segment lost 9 bases, leaving 4 bases of the junction unmatched. The germline CDR1 and CDR2 sequences are KGHDR and SFDVKD. The CDR3 loop spans 13 amino acids. The CDR3 sequence: CATQGQRQETQYF. CDR3 coding DNA: TGTGCCACCCAGGGACAGCGCCAAGAGACCCAGTACTTC.

The chain uses TRBV27 and TRBJ2-5; D not resolved. Per germline, CDR1 MNHEY and CDR2 SMNVEV (reference sequence). Between the trimmed V and J ends, which lost 2 bases and 2 bases, there was a span of 9 bases. The CDR3 is 14 residues long. CDR3 DNA sequence: TGTGCCAGCAGTTTAATGGGCCAGCAAGAGACCCAGTACTTC. As protein: CASSLMGQQETQYF.

This clone has just a few counts. The rearrangement links TRBV2 to TRBJ2-5; D call uncertain. The CDR3 is 14 residues long. The germline V and J ends were trimmed by 8 bases and 2 bases, with 15 bases remaining between them. Germline lookup yields CDR1 SNHLY and CDR2 FYNNEI. The CDR3 DNA reads TGTGCCAGCCAAAACGTTAGCCCACAAGAGACCCAGTACTTC. Its protein product is CASQNVSPQETQYF.

The V call is TRBV5-1, the J call TRBJ2-1, with a tentative D call TRBD2 (5 bases). Trimming stripped 0 bases from V and 0 bases from J, with 7 bases between. The CDR3 runs 15 residues. In germline, CDR1 is SGHRS, CDR2 YFSETQ. The CDR3 here is CASSLGSVSYNEQFF. CDR3 sequence (DNA): TGCGCCAGCAGCTTGGGTAGCGTCTCCTACAATGAGCAGTTCTTC.

On this clone: Other DNA sequences in this sample translate to the same CDR3. The V call is TRBV24-1, the J call TRBJ2-3, with TRBD2 matching 9 bases. V lost 4 bases, J lost 4 bases, and 8 bases stayed unmatched. Germline V gene lookup returns CDR1 KGHDR and CDR2 SFDVKD. The CDR3 totals 16 residues. The CDR3 DNA reads TGTGCCACCAGTGACCCACAGGCGGGAGGGGCAGATACGCAGTATTTT. It translates to CATSDPQAGGADTQYF.